This T cell receptor beta chain was captured in a study of blood T cell repertoires in COVID-19. Overall study: Sites in the United States, Italy and Spain provided acute and convalescent COVID-19 samples. PBMCs, B-cell-depleted T cells, or T cells were the source of the cDNA or gDNA that made up the material.

The V gene end was trimmed by 3 bases and the J gene end by 4 bases; junction bases not matched to a gene: 5. The CDR3 is made up of 15 amino acids. CDR1 is KGHSH and CDR2 is LQKENI in the germline V gene. Original processing notes: Amplified reference gene primers provided the basis for estimating nucleated cell counts. The assay was immunoSEQ multiplex PCR, and TCRdb's table has in-frame clones only and misses some. V and J calls and clone size are those listed in that table; D and trimming were worked out from the DNA. Of approximately 60,000 clones detected, roughly four fifths appear once; the ten largest clones hold 15%.

The clonotype comes from a man older than 75 with acute or convalescent COVID-19. Material: peripheral blood. The chain recombines TRBV18 with TRBJ1-4; 7 nucleotides match TRBD1. CDR3 amino acids: CASSPNRGLNEKLFF. In DNA form, the CDR3 reads TGTGCCAGCTCACCGAACAGGGGTCTTAATGAAAAACTGTTTTTT. Full variable domain (missing parts from reference TRBV18 and TRBJ1-4): NAGVMQNPRHLVRRRGQEARLRCSPMKGHSHVYWYRQLPEEGLKFMVYLQKENIIDESGMPKERFSAEFPKEGPSILRIQQVVRGDSAAYFCASSPNRGLNEKLFFGSGTQLSVL.